These T cell receptor beta chains were read from a single sample in a study of T cell responses to AZD1222 COVID-19 vaccine. Sequenced by immunoSEQ multiplex PCR; TCRdb stores in-frame clones only, minus some. The sample records about 79,000 clones, roughly nine tenths being singletons. Sequencing was performed on peripheral blood, taken 28 days after the second AZD1222 dose. These TCRs come from an adult who received the AZD1222 COVID-19 vaccine. The CDR3 runs from the conserved cysteine through the conserved F or W. Each record gives: clone size, V gene, J gene, D gene, CDR3 DNA, CDR3 protein. The D gene is left open where the match is weak. Part of the rows lack a size; the others show once, few, many or a class for expanded clones.

.	TRBV18	TRBJ1-2	.	TGTGCCAGCTCTCATACAGACGGCTATGGCTACACCTTC	CASSHTDGYGYTF
.	TRBV11-2	TRBJ1-1	.	TGTGCCAGCAGCTTAGGAAACAGGAACACTGAAGCTTTCTTT	CASSLGNRNTEAFF
once	TRBV6-6	TRBJ2-5	.	TGTGCCAGCAGTTACGTCGACCAAGAGACCCAGTACTTC	CASSYVDQETQYF
.	TRBV19	TRBJ2-7	.	TGTGCCAGTAGTACCCCGGGGGGCCCAAAGAGACACGAGCAGTACTTC	CASSTPGGPKRHEQYF
once	TRBV6-6	TRBJ1-2	TRBD1	TGTGCCAGCAGTTCCGTCGACAGGGACTATGGCTACACCTTC	CASSSVDRDYGYTF
once	TRBV14	TRBJ1-6	.	TGTGCCAGCAGCCAAGTATCGGGTTCTCCCCTCCACTTT	CASSQVSGSPLHF
once	TRBV2	TRBJ2-4	.	TGTGCCAGCGGAGGGGACATTCAGTACTTC	CASGGDIQYF
.	TRBV28	TRBJ2-7	TRBD2	TGTGCCAGCAGCTTGGGAGGACTAGCGGCTAGCGAGCAGTACTTC	CASSLGGLAASEQYF
.	TRBV11-3	TRBJ1-6	TRBD1	TGTGCCAGCAGCTTAGGTGCAGGGGGGGACTCACCCCTCCACTTT	CASSLGAGGDSPLHF
.	TRBV27	TRBJ2-1	TRBD2	TGTGCCAGCATGGTTAGCGGGAGGTCCCGAGGGTTCTTC	CASMVSGRSRGFF
.	TRBV7-3	TRBJ1-2	.	TGTGCCAGCAGCCCCTCCGGGGCCAGGGTGTATGGCTACACCTTC	CASSPSGARVYGYTF
.	TRBV11-3	TRBJ2-3	.	TGTGCCAGCAGCGGGGGCATCCTGGGGACAGATACGCAGTATTTT	CASSGGILGTDTQYF
.	TRBV3-1/TRBV3-2	TRBJ2-5	TRBD2	TGTGCCAGCAGCCTACTAGCGGGAGCATTGGTGACCCAGTACTTC	CASSLLAGALVTQYF
few	TRBV7-8	TRBJ1-1	TRBD1	TGTGCCAGTGGTGAAAGGACAGGGGCGGACACTGAAGCTTTCTTT	CASGERTGADTEAFF
few	TRBV7-8	TRBJ2-5	TRBD2	TGTGCCAGCAGCTTAGTGGGTAGCGGGATTCAAGAGACCCAGTACTTC	CASSLVGSGIQETQYF
.	TRBV6-5	TRBJ2-7	TRBD1	TGTGCCAGCAGTCCGCCGGGACAGGGTGGCGAGCAGTACTTC	CASSPPGQGGEQYF
.	TRBV19	TRBJ1-1	TRBD1	TGTGCCAGTAAATTTGGGACAGGGATCGACACTGAAGCTTTCTTT	CASKFGTGIDTEAFF
.	TRBV3-1/TRBV3-2	TRBJ2-3	.	TGTGCCAGCAGCCAGGCGGTATCCACAGATACGCAGTATTTT	CASSQAVSTDTQYF
once	TRBV27	TRBJ2-7	.	TGTGCCAGCAGTCCCCCCGCGTCGGCAATTAGCGAGCAGTACTTC	CASSPPASAISEQYF
.	TRBV19	TRBJ2-5	TRBD2	TGTGCCAGTAGTGTCACTGGGCGGGGGGAAGAGACCCAGTACTTC	CASSVTGRGEETQYF
.	TRBV6-5	TRBJ2-5	TRBD2	TGTGCCAGCAGTTATCGGGGGGAGGAGACCCAGTACTTC	CASSYRGEETQYF
few	TRBV14	TRBJ1-1	TRBD1	TGTGCCAGCAGCTCCGGACAGGGCATAAGGGCTGAAGCTTTCTTT	CASSSGQGIRAEAFF
.	TRBV4-1	TRBJ2-5	.	TGCGCCAGCAGCCAAGGCGAAACCGGGACACTAGAGACCCAGTACTTC	CASSQGETGTLETQYF
.	TRBV28	TRBJ2-7	.	TGTGCCAGCAGTTCTCGGCCCTACGAGCAGTACTTC	CASSSRPYEQYF
.	TRBV27	TRBJ2-2	TRBD1	TGTGCCAGCAGTCCACGGACAGGGGACACCGGGGAGCTGTTTTTT	CASSPRTGDTGELFF
once	TRBV18	TRBJ2-5	.	TGTGCCAGCTCACCGAAAGGGGGAGGAGAGACCCAGTACTTC	CASSPKGGGETQYF
.	TRBV28	TRBJ1-6	.	TGTGCCAGCAGGATACTTTCTGGACAGCAGAATTCACCCCTCCACTTT	CASRILSGQQNSPLHF
.	TRBV9	TRBJ2-1	TRBD2	TGTGCCAGCAGCACGACTAGCGGGAGCTACAATGAGCAGTTCTTC	CASSTTSGSYNEQFF
.	TRBV30	TRBJ1-2	.	TGTGCCTGGAGTCCCGTAGCGGGTGGCTACACCTTC	CAWSPVAGGYTF
.	TRBV14	TRBJ2-5	.	TGTGCCAGCAGCCAAGTTGGGAGGGAGACCCAGTACTTC	CASSQVGRETQYF
.	TRBV19	TRBJ1-6	.	TGTGCCAGTAGTATTGCCGGGACGGACTCCTATAATTCACCCCTCCACTTT	CASSIAGTDSYNSPLHF
.	TRBV5-1	TRBJ2-3	.	TGCGCCAGCAGCTTGGCCAGGGACACAGATACGCAGTATTTT	CASSLARDTDTQYF
once	TRBV4-1	TRBJ1-1	.	TGCGCCAGCAGCCAGCCCACAGGGAGGAACACTGAAGCTTTCTTT	CASSQPTGRNTEAFF
.	TRBV28	TRBJ1-5	.	TGTGCCAGCACCCCTCAGGGGCGCGGCAATCAGCCCCAGCATTTT	CASTPQGRGNQPQHF
.	TRBV19	TRBJ1-6	TRBD1	TGTGCCAGTAGTCCAATACAGGGGGTCAGAAGATCACCCCTCCACTTT	CASSPIQGVRRSPLHF
.	TRBV7-6	TRBJ2-2	TRBD1	TGTGCCAGCAGCTTGGACAGGGGGCAGTCCGGGGAGCTGTTTTTT	CASSLDRGQSGELFF
.	TRBV29-1	TRBJ2-1	TRBD2	TGCAGCGTGACGGGGGGTCTAGCGGGATGGGAAAATGAGCAGTTCTTC	CSVTGGLAGWENEQFF
.	TRBV7-2	TRBJ1-6	TRBD1	TGTGCCAGCAGCTTAGAGCCTGGGACAGCTAATTCACCCCTCCACTTT	CASSLEPGTANSPLHF
few	TRBV7-8	TRBJ1-3	.	TGTGCCAGCAGCTTAAGAAACACCATATATTTT	CASSLRNTIYF
.	TRBV6-4	TRBJ2-1	.	TGTGCCAGCAGCGAAATTGTTCTAGGGGCGGCTAGCCCTATGTACAATGAGCAGTTCTTC	CASSEIVLGAASPMYNEQFF
.	TRBV18	TRBJ1-1	TRBD1	TGTGCCAGCTCCGCCTCAGGGGGCAACACTGAAGCTTTCTTT	CASSASGGNTEAFF
.	TRBV19	TRBJ2-7	TRBD1	TGTGCCAGTAGTATAGATGGCAGGGGGTTTACCTACGAGCAGTACTTC	CASSIDGRGFTYEQYF
.	TRBV6-2/TRBV6-3	TRBJ2-2	.	TGTGCCAGCAGTCCGGGGCCCGAACCTACCGGGGAGCTGTTTTTT	CASSPGPEPTGELFF